The rows below give T cell receptor beta chains drawn from one sample of a study of cytomegalovirus exposure and HLA in healthy donors. The method was immunoSEQ multiplex PCR; TCRdb's version includes in-frame clones alone and lacks a portion of them. This sample yields around 100,000 clones, of which 65% to 85% are seen a single time; around 1.9% belongs to the top ten. The sequenced sample was PBMCs. The origin of the receptors is a man between 18 and 29 years old in good health and CMV-seronegative. CDR3s include the opening cysteine and the closing phenylalanine or tryptophan. The order of the fields is clone size, V gene, J gene, D gene, CDR3 protein, CDR3 DNA. A D gene is named only where the DNA matches it firmly. Clone size is shown for a subset of rows, as once, few, many or a class of expanded clone.

>-|TRBV18|TRBJ2-7|TRBD2
CASSAPSGRSYEQYF
TGTGCCAGCTCAGCACCTAGCGGCAGATCCTACGAGCAGTACTTC
>-|TRBV28|TRBJ1-5|-
CASSPSGSPEDPQHF
TGTGCCAGCAGTCCCAGCGGGTCTCCTGAGGATCCCCAGCATTTT
>few|TRBV19|TRBJ1-5|-
CASSTNGQRNQPQHF
TGTGCCAGTAGTACAAACGGACAGCGAAATCAGCCCCAGCATTTT
>-|TRBV28|TRBJ2-5|TRBD1
CASRRDRGETQYF
TGTGCCAGCAGAAGGGACAGGGGGGAGACCCAGTACTTC
>medium-sized|TRBV5-6|TRBJ2-5|-
CASSLAGRGPETQYF
TGTGCCAGCAGCTTGGCTGGGCGGGGCCCAGAGACCCAGTACTTC
>-|TRBV6-5|TRBJ2-7|TRBD1
CASSYSPATGTYEQYF
TGTGCCAGCAGTTACAGCCCGGCGACAGGGACCTACGAGCAGTACTTC
>-|TRBV7-9|TRBJ2-1|TRBD2
CASSLRLAAGSSYNEQFF
TGTGCCAGCAGCCTTAGACTAGCGGCAGGCAGCTCCTACAATGAGCAGTTCTTC
>-|TRBV5-1|TRBJ1-5|-
CASSLGQPNQPQHF
TGCGCCAGCAGCTTGGGACAGCCGAATCAGCCCCAGCATTTT
>few|TRBV7-2|TRBJ1-2|TRBD1
CASSGAQGQWYGYTF
TGTGCCAGCAGCGGAGCTCAGGGACAGTGGTATGGCTACACCTTC
>few|TRBV7-8|TRBJ2-7|-
CASSGTGYEQYF
TGTGCCAGCAGCGGTACCGGCTACGAGCAGTACTTC
>-|TRBV18|TRBJ2-7|-
CASSPRVQRADEQYF
TGTGCCAGCTCACCACGAGTCCAACGAGCGGACGAGCAGTACTTC
>few|TRBV6-5|TRBJ2-1|TRBD2
CASSYRAGSSYNEQFF
TGTGCCAGCAGCTACCGAGCGGGAAGCTCCTACAATGAGCAGTTCTTC
>-|TRBV25-1|TRBJ2-1|-
CASKIAYNEQFF
TGTGCCAGCAAAATAGCATACAATGAGCAGTTCTTC
>-|TRBV9|TRBJ2-5|TRBD1
CASSGGRQGLDF
TGTGCCAGCAGCGGGGGCAGACAGGGGCTGGACTTC
>once|TRBV30|TRBJ2-5|-
CAWSMVEETQYF
TGTGCCTGGAGTATGGTAGAAGAGACCCAGTACTTC
>once|TRBV30|TRBJ2-3|-
CAWGLAKGTDTQYF
TGTGCCTGGGGGCTAGCGAAAGGCACAGATACGCAGTATTTT
>-|TRBV5-6|TRBJ2-2|-
CASRLQGYAGELFF
TGTGCCAGCAGATTGCAGGGCTACGCCGGGGAGCTGTTTTTT
>-|TRBV7-9|TRBJ2-1|-
CASSTPSTGINEQFF
TGTGCCAGCAGCACCCCCTCTACAGGGATCAATGAGCAGTTCTTC
>-|TRBV5-4|TRBJ2-7|TRBD1
CASSFQGVHEQYF
TGTGCCAGCAGCTTCCAGGGGGTTCACGAGCAGTACTTC
>once|TRBV19|TRBJ1-2|-
CASSMLGQNYGYTF
TGTGCCAGCAGTATGCTTGGCCAAAACTATGGCTACACCTTC
>-|TRBV27|TRBJ1-1|-
CASSLRRVRVITEAFF
TGTGCCAGCAGTTTAAGGCGCGTCAGGGTGATTACTGAAGCTTTCTTT
>-|TRBV7-7|TRBJ2-5|TRBD1
CASSLGTVQETQYF
TGTGCTAGCAGCTTAGGGACAGTCCAAGAGACCCAGTACTTC
>-|TRBV29-1|TRBJ2-5|TRBD2
CSVEGGRPAETQYF
TGCAGCGTTGAGGGAGGGAGGCCCGCGGAGACCCAGTACTTC
>-|TRBV5-1|TRBJ1-3|TRBD1
CASSPRQGAGNTIYF
TGCGCCAGCAGCCCCCGACAGGGGGCTGGAAACACCATATATTTT
>few|TRBV19|TRBJ2-7|-
CASSSPTRTVEQYF
TGTGCCAGTAGTTCCCCGACTAGGACCGTCGAGCAGTACTTC
>-|TRBV4-1|TRBJ2-1|-
CASSQEWRGGGEQFF
TGCGCCAGCAGCCAAGAGTGGCGGGGAGGGGGGGAGCAGTTCTTC
>-|TRBV30|TRBJ1-5|-
CAWSQGLNQPQHF
TGTGCCTGGAGTCAGGGGTTGAACCAGCCCCAGCATTTT
>-|TRBV28|TRBJ1-6|-
CASSAGNTYNSPLHF
TGTGCCAGCTCCGCAGGGAATACCTATAATTCACCCCTCCACTTT
>once|TRBV7-2|TRBJ2-3|-
CASSARQGGSTDTQYF
TGTGCCAGCAGCGCAAGACAGGGAGGTAGTACAGATACGCAGTATTTT
>-|TRBV7-2|TRBJ2-7|TRBD2
CASSLGLAGGRQYF
TGTGCCAGCAGCTTGGGACTAGCGGGAGGTCGGCAGTACTTC
>-|TRBV5-7|TRBJ1-5|-
CASSWPEGWCNQPQHF
TGTGCCAGCAGCTGGCCGGAGGGGTGGTGCAATCAGCCCCAGCATTTT
>-|TRBV5-1|TRBJ2-3|-
CASTGDLGSDTQYF
TGCGCCAGCACCGGGGATTTAGGGTCAGATACGCAGTATTTT
>-|TRBV5-5|TRBJ2-5|TRBD2
CASSLESLGGGLIRETQYF
TGTGCCAGCAGCTTGGAGTCACTCGGGGGGGGGTTAATTAGGGAGACCCAGTACTTC
>-|TRBV2|TRBJ1-2|-
CASSEVKTGRYGYTF
TGTGCCAGCAGTGAAGTCAAAACAGGACGCTATGGCTACACCTTC
>-|TRBV7-9|TRBJ1-2|-
CASSLVTVAWGYTF
TGTGCCAGCAGCTTAGTTACGGTTGCTTGGGGCTACACCTTC
>-|TRBV2|TRBJ1-5|TRBD1
CASSSPGGAGNQPQHF
TGTGCCAGTAGCTCCCCAGGGGGCGCGGGCAATCAGCCCCAGCATTTT
>-|TRBV7-9|TRBJ1-1|-
CASSLGFGESTEAFF
TGTGCCAGCAGCTTAGGGTTCGGGGAGTCCACTGAAGCTTTCTTT
>-|TRBV29-1|TRBJ1-2|-
CSVRQKTNYGYTF
TGCAGCGTTCGACAGAAGACTAACTATGGCTACACCTTC
>few|TRBV27|TRBJ2-5|-
CASSFRRLGARVETQYF
TGTGCCAGCAGTTTCCGGCGACTAGGGGCGAGGGTGGAGACCCAGTACTTC
>-|TRBV9|TRBJ2-3|-
CASSVEGVVLDTQYF
TGTGCCAGCAGCGTAGAAGGAGTAGTCCTGGATACGCAGTATTTT
>-|TRBV29-1|TRBJ1-4|-
CSVGTGVANEKLFF
TGCAGCGTCGGTACGGGGGTGGCTAATGAAAAACTGTTTTTT
>-|TRBV10-1|TRBJ1-1|TRBD1
CASSLDRVNTEAFF
TGCGCCAGCAGCCTCGACAGGGTGAACACTGAAGCTTTCTTT
>few|TRBV6-6|TRBJ1-6|-
CASTPTRGRSNSPLHF
TGTGCCAGCACCCCTACGCGGGGGCGATCTAATTCACCCCTCCACTTT
>-|TRBV5-6|TRBJ2-2|TRBD2
CASSLAGGGGTGELFF
TGTGCCAGCAGCTTGGCTGGCGGGGGGGGCACCGGGGAGCTGTTTTTT
>-|TRBV7-9|TRBJ1-2|TRBD1
CASSLTGTGGYGYTF
TGTGCCAGCAGCTTAACAGGGACAGGGGGATATGGCTACACCTTC
>-|TRBV6-1|TRBJ2-5|-
CASSETPGGETQYF
TGTGCCAGCAGTGAGACTCCAGGGGGGGAGACCCAGTACTTC
>-|TRBV9|TRBJ1-5|-
CASSVGEGEGNQPQHF
TGTGCCAGCAGCGTAGGGGAGGGGGAAGGCAATCAGCCCCAGCATTTT
>-|TRBV7-9|TRBJ2-7|-
CASSPGGRVGYEQYF
TGTGCCAGCAGCCCCGGGGGAAGGGTCGGTTACGAGCAGTACTTC
>-|TRBV5-4|TRBJ1-2|-
CASSLDLSPRIF
TGTGCCAGCAGCTTGGATTTGAGCCCACGAATCTTC